The T cell receptor beta chain described here comes from a study of cytomegalovirus exposure and HLA in healthy donors. This clone was seen only once. Generated by immunoSEQ multiplex PCR, the TCRdb table keeps only in-frame clones and is missing some. In the table there are about 130,000 clones, 94% of which are singletons. Germline trimming cut 5 bases from V and 5 bases from J; bases unmatched to any gene: 8. This CDR3 is 15 amino acids long. CDR1 and CDR2 from the germline V gene are MDHEN and SYDVKM. The receptor comes from a man aged 18 to 29 in good health and CMV-seropositive. The rearrangement joins TRBV28 to TRBJ1-4; 7 bases map to TRBD1. The sample comprised PBMCs. DNA of the CDR3: TGTGCCAGCAGTGAAACCGGGACAGTGAATGAAAAACTGTTTTTT. Translated, it gives CASSETGTVNEKLFF. Drawing the rest from reference TRBV28 and TRBJ1-4, the complete variable domain is DVKVTQSSRYLVKRTGEKVFLECVQDMDHENMFWYRQDPGLGLRLIYFSYDVKMKEKGDIPEGYSVSREKKERFSLILESASTNQTSMYLCASSETGTVNEKLFFGSGTQLSVL.